This T cell receptor beta chain was sequenced during a study of STAT5B mutations in CD4+ large granular lymphocyte leukemia. Overall study findings and caveats: Patient CD4-sorted repertoires stayed more clonal than healthy ones after leukemic-clone removal. TRBV06-family usage was enriched in top patient clones (8/27) versus controls (2/35). No patients shared main leukemic clonotypes, though around 24% appeared at low frequency elsewhere.

V lost 5 bases to trimming and J lost 2 bases, with 16 bases between them. CDR1 and CDR2 (germline): SGDLS, YYNGEE. This CDR3 comprises 15 residues. Concerning this clone itself: What it recognizes is unknown.

Some clones are missing from TCRdb's copy, which holds only in-frame ones; the method was immunoSEQ multiplex PCR. The data hold tens of thousands of clones, with about 78% observed a single time. Sequencing used CD4+ T cells from blood buffy coats. The chain links TRBV9 to TRBJ2-5; maybe TRBD2 (5 bases). This clonotype was obtained from a human donor in good health. The CDR3 DNA follows: TGTGCCAGCAGTTTCAACCCGGGGAATCAAGAGACCCAGTACTTC. It encodes CASSFNPGNQETQYF.